Listed here are 21 T cell receptor beta chains from one sample, sequenced in a study of post-analysis software for immune sequencing data. Broader study findings: TRBV segments more frequent in patients than in controls numbered roughly 5 and included TRBV5-6, TRBV5-1 and TRBV20-1.

Their target antigens are unknown. TCR beta libraries were prepared from cDNA with unique molecular identifiers. Via MiXCR, TCRdb re-called the PCR reads, giving one row per CDR3 protein. The sample has a few hundred thousand distinct CDR3 sequences, less than 45% seen once. The specimen was blood. Receptor source: a girl between 10 and 17 years old with multiple sclerosis.

Here the CDR3 reads CASSPLALRGEQFF. CDR3 bases: TGTGCCAGCAGCCCGCTAGCTTTAAGGGGGGAGCAGTTCTTC. This chain links TRBV7-9 with TRBJ2-1; D might be TRBD1 (6 bases). V lost 5 bases, J lost 10 bases, and 18 bases lay in between. This CDR3 is 14 amino acids long. CDR1 is SEHNR, CDR2 FQNEAQ, per germline (reference sequence).

The table lists this clonotype with a few counts. This rearrangement joins TRBV6-5 to TRBJ2-5; D unclear. The end of the DNA fits TRBJ2-7 better, so the J call may be wrong. The CDR3 is 13 amino acids. The germline gives CDR1 MNHEY, CDR2 SVGAGI. CDR3 protein: CASKEERFGEQYF. For the CDR3, the DNA is TGTGCCAGCAAAGAGGAGAGATTTGGCGAGCAGTACTTC.

This clonotype was found once. This chain joins TRBV12-3 or TRBV12-4 and TRBJ1-4; a possible D gene is TRBD1 (5 bases). CDR3 length: 15 amino acids. Trimming took off 6 bases at V and 10 bases at J, with 21 bases between the two ends. Written as DNA, the CDR3 is TGTGCCAGCAGCTCATCAACCAGGGAGGCGGGAAAACTGTTTTTT. Translation gives CASSSSTREAGKLFF.

The rearrangement joins TRBV24-1 to TRBJ2-2; 9 bases map to TRBD1. V was pared by 6 bases and J by 7 bases, with 5 bases of the junction left unmatched. This CDR3 is 14 amino acids long. Germline V lookup: CDR1 KGHDR, CDR2 SFDVKD. The CDR3: CATSPGTGIGELFF. CDR3 DNA: TGTGCCACCAGTCCCGGGACAGGGATCGGGGAGCTGTTTTTT.

The chain recombines TRBV28 with TRBJ1-4, with D unclear. The germline V and J ends were trimmed by 6 bases and 8 bases, with 13 bases remaining between them. The CDR3 is 13 residues long. Germline CDR1 reads MDHEN; CDR2 reads SYDVKM. CDR3 sequence: CASRSKGSEKLFF. CDR3 DNA sequence: TGTGCCAGCAGATCTAAAGGAAGCGAAAAACTGTTTTTT.

The V gene is TRBV10-1, the J gene TRBJ2-7, with no clear D. Germline lookup yields CDR1 WNHNN and CDR2 SYGVQD (reference sequence). V shed 3 bases and J shed 5 bases, with 8 bases lying between them. CDR3 length: 12 residues. CDR3 nucleotide sequence: TGCGCCAGCAGTGACAGGCTAGACGAGCAGTACTTC. Translation: CASSDRLDEQYF.

This chain links TRBV29-1 with TRBJ2-1; D is unresolved. This CDR3 has 15 residues. V was clipped by 1 base and J by 0 bases, with 10 bases between them. The V gene's germline CDR1 is SQVTM and CDR2 ANQGSEA. The CDR3 region has the DNA TGCAGCGTTGAAGGAACAGCCAGCTCCTACAATGAGCAGTTCTTC. Its protein product is CSVEGTASSYNEQFF.

Points on this clonotype: One end of the junction varies from germline; a read error may be responsible. The rearrangement links TRBV4-1 to TRBJ1-2; TRBD1 agrees at 8 bases. This CDR3 is built from 15 residues. From germline, CDR1 is MGHRA and CDR2 YSYEKL. CDR3 protein: CASSPRQGINYSYTF. The CDR3 coding sequence is TGCGCCAGCAGCCCCAGACAGGGGATAAACTATAGCTACACCTTC.

In this sample, this clonotype turned up a few times. The genes are TRBV10-3 and TRBJ2-7; D call uncertain. Germline CDR1 and CDR2: ENHRY and SYGVKD. Deletions cut 5 bases from V and 3 bases from J, with 5 bases between. The CDR3 covers 11 residues. The DNA for the CDR3 is TGTGCCATCAGTTCAGGCTACGAGCAGTACTTC. Translating gives CAISSGYEQYF.

The V gene is TRBV20-1, the J gene TRBJ2-4; D unclear. V lost 6 bases to trimming and J lost 4 bases, with 28 bases between them. Germline loops: CDR1 DFQATT, CDR2 SNEGSKA (reference sequence). This CDR3 spans 18 amino acids. The CDR3 sequence is CSAHQLGSDSVRKNIQYF. The CDR3 DNA reads TGCAGTGCCCATCAGTTGGGATCCGATTCCGTAAGGAAAAACATTCAGTACTTC.

This clonotype was observed a single time. The J gene is TRBJ2-1, the V gene TRBV12-3 or TRBV12-4; D gene unclear. The V and J ends lost 5 bases and 2 bases respectively, with 19 bases between them. CDR3 size: 17 residues. The CDR3 is CASSPQARTYPYNEQFF. The CDR3 DNA reads as TGTGCCAGCAGTCCCCAAGCGCGGACCTACCCCTACAATGAGCAGTTCTTC.

The table lists this clonotype with a few counts. The chain recombines TRBV6-6 with TRBJ2-3; D is undetermined. CDR1 and CDR2 from the germline V gene are MNHNY and SVGAGI (reference sequence). The CDR3 length is 16 residues. V was clipped by 6 bases and J by 0 bases, with 16 bases between them. The CDR3 protein is CASRQGSRLSTDTQYF. CDR3 DNA sequence: TGTGCCAGCAGGCAAGGGTCTAGGCTTAGCACAGATACGCAGTATTTT.

This chain joins TRBV29-1 and TRBJ1-1; D possibly corresponds to TRBD1 (5 bases). Germline V gene data show CDR1 as SQVTM and CDR2 as ANQGSEA. V was pared by 7 bases and J by 3 bases, with 15 bases between. CDR3 length: 13 amino acids. The CDR3 loop reads CSAQQGLHTEAFF. In DNA form, the CDR3 reads TGCAGCGCCCAGCAGGGTCTGCACACTGAAGCTTTCTTT.

The chain uses TRBV12-3 or TRBV12-4 and TRBJ2-5, with 9 nucleotides matching TRBD1. With the DNA end fitting TRBJ2-7 better, the J assignment may be wrong. The CDR3 has 14 amino acids. The CDR3 DNA reads TGTGCCAGCGGTGGACAGGGGTTTATTTACGAGCAGTACTTC. As protein: CASGGQGFIYEQYF.

In this sample, this clonotype turned up many times. The chain carries TRBV4-1 and TRBJ2-1; TRBD1 is a possible D gene (6 bases). Between the trimmed V and J ends, which lost 1 base and 7 bases, there was a span of 14 bases. Per the germline V gene, CDR1 is MGHRA and CDR2 is YSYEKL. The CDR3 is made up of 15 amino acids. The CDR3: CASSQGGLVYNEQFF. For the CDR3, the DNA is TGCGCCAGCAGCCAAGGGGGGCTGGTATATAATGAGCAGTTCTTC.

The gene calls are TRBV12-3 or TRBV12-4 and TRBJ2-3, with D possibly being TRBD1 (6 bases). CDR3 length: 14 residues. The ends were cut back, 3 bases at V and 4 bases at J, with 11 bases in the middle. The chain's CDR3 is CASSFRGGADTQYF. In DNA form, the CDR3 reads TGTGCCAGCAGTTTCAGAGGGGGTGCAGATACGCAGTATTTT.

The V gene is TRBV7-8, the J gene TRBJ2-7; tentatively, D is TRBD2 (6 bases). The germline gives CDR1 SGHVS, CDR2 FQNEAQ. V shed 2 bases and J shed 1 base, with 12 bases lying between them. This CDR3 has 15 residues. DNA of the CDR3: TGTGCCAGCAGCTTATTGGGGGGACGTTCCTACGAGCAGTACTTC. This translates into CASSLLGGRSYEQYF.

This clonotype has a handful of counts. The chain employs TRBV7-9 and TRBJ2-7; D is possibly TRBD2 (5 bases). Between the trimmed V and J ends, which lost 7 bases and 1 base, there was a span of 20 bases. The germline CDR1 and CDR2 sequences are SEHNR and FQNEAQ (reference sequence). This CDR3 comprises 16 residues. This CDR3 is CASKRWSGVGSYEQYF. DNA of the CDR3: TGTGCCAGCAAAAGATGGTCCGGGGTTGGGTCCTACGAGCAGTACTTC.

This clonotype has ten or more counts. V usage is TRBV27 and J usage is TRBJ2-4, with D possibly called TRBD1 or TRBD2 (5 bases each). The DNA end favors TRBJ2-7, so the J call may be wrong. Germline V gene lookup returns CDR1 MNHEY and CDR2 SMNVEV (reference sequence). The CDR3 is 14 amino acids. CDR3: CASSSSGREYEQYF. The CDR3 coding sequence is TGTGCCAGCAGTTCCTCAGGGAGAGAGTACGAGCAGTACTTC.

V usage is TRBV7-2 and J usage is TRBJ2-7; 14 bases agree with TRBD2. Germline assignment: CDR1 SGHTA and CDR2 FQGNSA. The V and J ends lost 5 bases and 5 bases, in that order; junction bases with no gene match: 8. There are 16 residues in the CDR3. The CDR3 DNA reads as TGTGCCAGCAGCGGGGGACTAGCGGGAGTCAGCCACGAGCAGTACTTC. Its translation is CASSGGLAGVSHEQYF.

The chain recombines TRBV12-3 or TRBV12-4 with TRBJ2-3, with no clear D. The CDR3 is 12 amino acids. V was pared by 4 bases and J by 6 bases, with 8 bases between. CDR3 coding DNA: TGTGCCAGCAGTTCCGACTTGGATACGCAGTATTTT. Translation gives CASSSDLDTQYF.